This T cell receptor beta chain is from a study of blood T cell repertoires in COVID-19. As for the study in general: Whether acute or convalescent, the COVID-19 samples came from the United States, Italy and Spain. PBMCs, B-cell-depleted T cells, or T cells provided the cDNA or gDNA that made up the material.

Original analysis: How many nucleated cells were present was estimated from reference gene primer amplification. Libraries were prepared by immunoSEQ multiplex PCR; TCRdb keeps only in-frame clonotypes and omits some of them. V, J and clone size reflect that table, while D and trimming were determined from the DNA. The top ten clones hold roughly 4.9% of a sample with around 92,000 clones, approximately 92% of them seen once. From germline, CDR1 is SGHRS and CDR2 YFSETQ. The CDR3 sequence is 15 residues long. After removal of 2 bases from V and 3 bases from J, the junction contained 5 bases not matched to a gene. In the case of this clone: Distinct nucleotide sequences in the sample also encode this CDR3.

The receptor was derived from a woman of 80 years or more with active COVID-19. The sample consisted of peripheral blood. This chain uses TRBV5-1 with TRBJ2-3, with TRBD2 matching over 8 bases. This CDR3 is CASSFAGGPTDTQYF. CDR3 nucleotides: TGCGCCAGCAGCTTTGCGGGGGGCCCGACAGATACGCAGTATTTT. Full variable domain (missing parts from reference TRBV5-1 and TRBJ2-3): KAGVTQTPRYLIKTRGQQVTLSCSPISGHRSVSWYQQTPGQGLQFLFEYFSETQRNKGNFPGRFSGRQFSNSRSEMNVSTLELGDSALYLCASSFAGGPTDTQYFGPGTRLTVL.